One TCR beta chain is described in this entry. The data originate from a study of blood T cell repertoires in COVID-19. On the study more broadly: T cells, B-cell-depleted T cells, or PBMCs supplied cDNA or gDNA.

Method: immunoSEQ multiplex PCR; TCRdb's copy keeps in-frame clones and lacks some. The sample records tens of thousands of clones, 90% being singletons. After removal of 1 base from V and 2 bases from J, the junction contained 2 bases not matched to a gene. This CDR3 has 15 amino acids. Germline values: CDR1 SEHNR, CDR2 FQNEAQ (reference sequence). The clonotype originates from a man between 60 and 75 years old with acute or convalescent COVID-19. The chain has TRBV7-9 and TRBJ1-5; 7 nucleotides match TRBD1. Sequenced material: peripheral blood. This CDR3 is CASSLGGGRNQPQHF. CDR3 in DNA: TGTGCCAGCAGCTTAGGAGGGGGCCGCAATCAGCCCCAGCATTTT.